Listed below are T cell receptor beta chains from one sample, sequenced in a study of blood T cell repertoires in COVID-19. Clones were sequenced by immunoSEQ multiplex PCR, and TCRdb holds only the in-frame ones, with some missing. Of about 270,000 clones in the sample, just under 85% were seen once. The specimen sequenced was peripheral blood. The receptors here all came from a woman aged 45-65 years with active or convalescent COVID-19. Both conserved end residues are part of each CDR3. Fields, in order: V gene, J gene, D gene, clone size, CDR3 protein, CDR3 DNA. D genes are given only for firm matches. Expanded clones are given a class, and other clones once, few, many or no size at all.

TRBV29-1	TRBJ1-1	.	.	CSALGWGRGQTEAFF	TGCAGCGCTCTAGGGTGGGGCAGGGGTCAAACTGAAGCTTTCTTT
TRBV28	TRBJ2-5	.	.	CASSRTGGGRETQYF	TGTGCCAGCAGTCGTACAGGGGGAGGGAGGGAGACCCAGTACTTC
TRBV29-1	TRBJ1-1	.	once	CSVEEIRGVAFF	TGCAGCGTTGAAGAGATTCGGGGGGTTGCTTTCTTT
TRBV5-4	TRBJ1-1	TRBD1	.	CASSSWDRPNTEAFF	TGTGCCAGCAGCTCATGGGACAGGCCAAACACTGAAGCTTTCTTT
TRBV5-1	TRBJ1-3	.	.	CASSFTGSSGNTIYF	TGCGCCAGCAGCTTCACGGGTAGCTCTGGAAACACCATATATTTT
TRBV2	TRBJ1-1	.	once	CASTTSRGTEAFF	TGTGCCAGCACTACTAGTAGAGGGACTGAAGCTTTCTTT
TRBV7-3	TRBJ2-1	TRBD2	.	CASSHLAGERNEQFF	TGTGCCAGCAGCCATCTAGCGGGAGAACGCAATGAGCAGTTCTTC
TRBV5-6	TRBJ2-1	TRBD2	.	CASIASGGFSYNEQFF	TGTGCCAGCATTGCTAGCGGGGGGTTTTCCTACAATGAGCAGTTCTTC
TRBV5-6	TRBJ1-1	.	once	CASTYWGGTEAFF	TGTGCCAGCACCTATTGGGGAGGCACTGAAGCTTTCTTT
TRBV6-1	TRBJ1-5	.	.	CASSERGRSDLPPQHF	TGTGCCAGCAGTGAAAGGGGCAGGAGTGACTTACCGCCCCAGCATTTT
TRBV2	TRBJ1-4	TRBD1	once	CASSFLLRDSYNEKLFF	TGTGCCAGCAGTTTCCTACTCCGGGACAGTTATAATGAAAAACTGTTTTTT
TRBV28	TRBJ1-2	TRBD1	.	CASSLWTGQGHYGYTF	TGTGCCAGCAGTTTATGGACGGGACAGGGACACTATGGCTACACCTTC
TRBV28	TRBJ2-2	.	.	CASSLEGVVTGELFF	TGTGCCAGCAGTTTAGAGGGAGTGGTAACCGGGGAGCTGTTTTTT
TRBV5-4	TRBJ2-2	TRBD2	.	CASSLGTSRSTGELFF	TGTGCCAGCAGCTTGGGGACTAGCAGGAGTACCGGGGAGCTGTTTTTT
TRBV20-1	TRBJ2-7	TRBD2	.	CSASGLSGMGHEQYF	TGCAGTGCTAGTGGTTTAAGCGGGATGGGGCACGAGCAGTACTTC
TRBV5-1	TRBJ2-5	.	few	CASSLALPGSAETQYF	TGCGCCAGCAGCTTGGCCTTACCCGGGAGCGCGGAGACCCAGTACTTC
TRBV10-3	TRBJ1-3	.	.	CASGGPSSGNTIYF	TGTGCCAGCGGGGGCCCCAGCTCTGGAAACACCATATATTTT
TRBV30	TRBJ2-7	.	.	CAWSVGGPRADF	TGTGCCTGGAGTGTAGGCGGGCCTCGGGCGGACTTC
TRBV4-2	TRBJ1-5	TRBD1	many	CASSQDQDRVNNQPQHF	TGTGCCAGCAGCCAAGATCAGGACAGGGTAAACAATCAGCCCCAGCATTTT
TRBV5-1	TRBJ2-7	TRBD2	.	CASSGRTGTSGRWGYEQYF	TGCGCCAGCAGCGGACGGACCGGGACTAGCGGGAGGTGGGGCTACGAGCAGTACTTC
TRBV5-1	TRBJ2-5	TRBD1	.	CASSLQPGQQETQYF	TGCGCCAGCAGCTTGCAGCCGGGACAGCAAGAGACCCAGTACTTC
TRBV27	TRBJ2-7	TRBD2	once	CASSPWGLALYEQYF	TGTGCCAGCAGCCCCTGGGGACTAGCGCTATACGAGCAGTACTTC
TRBV27	TRBJ2-1	.	.	CATGRGPYNEQFF	TGTGCCACCGGCAGGGGCCCCTACAATGAGCAGTTCTTC
TRBV29-1	TRBJ2-5	.	.	CSVEETYQETQYF	TGCAGCGTTGAGGAGACGTACCAAGAGACCCAGTACTTC
TRBV4-2	TRBJ1-4	.	.	CASSQDQGSNEKLFF	TGTGCCAGCAGCCAAGACCAGGGGAGTAATGAAAAACTGTTTTTT
TRBV18	TRBJ2-1	TRBD2	.	CASSRQTSGRFYNEQFF	TGTGCCAGCTCACGACAGACTAGCGGGAGATTCTACAATGAGCAGTTCTTC
TRBV7-9	TRBJ1-2	.	.	CASSLSIGGYTF	TGTGCCAGCAGCTTAAGTATTGGCGGCTACACCTTC
TRBV29-1	TRBJ2-1	TRBD2	.	CSVEERTRYNEQFF	TGCAGCGTTGAAGAAAGGACTAGATACAATGAGCAGTTCTTC
TRBV3-1/TRBV3-2	TRBJ1-2	.	.	CASSQDTGYTF	TGTGCCAGCAGCCAGGACACGGGCTACACCTTC
TRBV11-2	TRBJ2-6	.	.	CAIFTGRSSGANVLTF	TGTGCCATCTTTACGGGGAGGAGCTCTGGGGCCAACGTCCTGACTTTC
TRBV12-3/TRBV12-4	TRBJ1-5	.	.	CASRPGLGPQHF	TGTGCCAGCAGGCCAGGGCTTGGGCCCCAGCATTTT
TRBV5-1	TRBJ1-5	TRBD1	.	CASSWGTDNQPQHF	TGCGCCAGCAGCTGGGGGACAGACAATCAGCCCCAGCATTTT
TRBV10-3	TRBJ2-1	.	.	CAIIDRRQRRKSSYNEQFF	TGTGCCATTATTGACAGGCGCCAACGTAGAAAAAGCTCCTACAATGAGCAGTTCTTC
TRBV30	TRBJ1-5	.	.	CAWSVRGNQPQHF	TGTGCCTGGAGTGTTAGAGGCAATCAGCCCCAGCATTTT
TRBV24-1	TRBJ1-2	.	once	CATSDPDRIHGYTF	TGTGCCACCAGTGATCCGGACAGAATACATGGCTACACCTTC
TRBV3-1/TRBV3-2	TRBJ2-5	TRBD1	.	CASSQHPTGSQETQYF	TGTGCCAGCAGCCAACACCCGACAGGGAGCCAAGAGACCCAGTACTTC
TRBV6-1	TRBJ1-1	.	.	CASSEGQGDEAFF	TGTGCCAGCAGTGAAGGGCAAGGGGATGAAGCTTTCTTT
TRBV5-1	TRBJ2-5	TRBD2	.	CASSLRPSGGGETQYF	TGCGCCAGCAGCTTGAGGCCTAGCGGTGGGGGGGAGACCCAGTACTTC
TRBV11-1	TRBJ2-2	TRBD2	once	CASSQRDLKTGELFF	TGTGCCAGCAGCCAGCGGGACTTGAAGACCGGGGAGCTGTTTTTT
TRBV2	TRBJ2-2	TRBD1	.	CASEGDRVNTGELFF	TGTGCCAGCGAAGGGGACAGGGTCAACACCGGGGAGCTGTTTTTT
TRBV7-8	TRBJ2-7	TRBD2	.	CASRPTGKRGTYEQYF	TGTGCCAGCAGACCGACCGGCAAGCGGGGTACCTACGAGCAGTACTTC
TRBV28	TRBJ1-5	.	.	CASSPAGFGNQPQHF	TGTGCCAGCAGCCCCGCAGGGTTTGGCAATCAGCCCCAGCATTTT
TRBV2	TRBJ2-7	.	.	CASSAQGISYEQYF	TGTGCCAGCAGTGCCCAGGGGATTTCCTACGAGCAGTACTTC
TRBV3-1/TRBV3-2	TRBJ2-7	TRBD2	.	CASSPSAGGPWEQYF	TGTGCCAGCAGCCCGTCAGCGGGAGGGCCGTGGGAGCAGTACTTC
TRBV5-1	TRBJ2-1	.	.	CASSLVAAYNEQFF	TGCGCCAGCAGCTTGGTGGCTGCATACAATGAGCAGTTCTTC
TRBV29-1	TRBJ1-4	.	.	CSVGEGRSEKLFF	TGCAGCGTTGGTGAGGGTCGGAGTGAAAAACTGTTTTTT
TRBV10-3	TRBJ2-5	.	.	CAISESGVQETQYF	TGTGCCATCAGTGAGTCGGGAGTCCAAGAGACCCAGTACTTC
TRBV6-5	TRBJ1-2	.	.	CASFAGTLYGYTF	TGTGCCAGCTTCGCCGGGACACTTTATGGCTACACCTTC
TRBV7-9	TRBJ2-1	TRBD2	.	CASSTAGLGRSYNEQFF	TGTGCCAGCAGCACAGCGGGACTAGGGCGCTCCTACAATGAGCAGTTCTTC
TRBV14	TRBJ1-2	.	.	CASSQDGGTSPRRNGYTF	TGTGCCAGCAGCCAAGATGGCGGGACTTCCCCTCGGAGGAATGGCTACACCTTC
TRBV28	TRBJ1-4	.	.	CASSFIQGRGYYNEKLFF	TGTGCCAGCAGTTTCATCCAGGGTAGGGGTTATTATAATGAAAAACTGTTTTTT
TRBV19	TRBJ2-7	TRBD1	.	CASSATGGMYEQYF	TGTGCCAGTAGTGCGACAGGGGGCATGTACGAGCAGTACTTC
TRBV2	TRBJ2-7	TRBD2	.	CASNPGGDHEQYF	TGTGCCAGCAACCCGGGGGGTGACCACGAGCAGTACTTC
TRBV3-1/TRBV3-2	TRBJ1-1	.	few	CASSQWRQSNTEAFF	TGTGCCAGCAGCCAATGGCGGCAATCGAACACTGAAGCTTTCTTT
TRBV19	TRBJ1-6	.	.	CASSTGFPDSPLHF	TGTGCCAGTAGTACAGGGTTTCCGGATTCACCCCTCCACTTT